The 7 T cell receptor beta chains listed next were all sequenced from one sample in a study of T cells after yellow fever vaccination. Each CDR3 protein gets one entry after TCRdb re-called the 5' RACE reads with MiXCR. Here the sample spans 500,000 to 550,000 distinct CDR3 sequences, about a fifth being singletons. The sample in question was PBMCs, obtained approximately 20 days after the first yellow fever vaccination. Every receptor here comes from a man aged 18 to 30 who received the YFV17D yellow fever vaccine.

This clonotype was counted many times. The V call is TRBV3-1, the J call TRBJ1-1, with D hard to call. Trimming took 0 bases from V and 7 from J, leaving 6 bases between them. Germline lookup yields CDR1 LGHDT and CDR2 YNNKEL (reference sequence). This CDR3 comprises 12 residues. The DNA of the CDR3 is TGTGCCAGCAGCCAAGAAGGCGGTGAAGCTTTCTTT. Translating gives CASSQEGGEAFF.

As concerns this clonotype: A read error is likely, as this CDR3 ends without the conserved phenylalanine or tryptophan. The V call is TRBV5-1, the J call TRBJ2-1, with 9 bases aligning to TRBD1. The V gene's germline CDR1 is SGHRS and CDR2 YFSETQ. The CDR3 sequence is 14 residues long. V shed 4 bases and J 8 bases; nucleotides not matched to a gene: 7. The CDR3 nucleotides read TGCGCCAGCAGCCCCCGGGACAGGGACGATGAGCAGTTCCTC. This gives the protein CASSPRDRDDEQFL.

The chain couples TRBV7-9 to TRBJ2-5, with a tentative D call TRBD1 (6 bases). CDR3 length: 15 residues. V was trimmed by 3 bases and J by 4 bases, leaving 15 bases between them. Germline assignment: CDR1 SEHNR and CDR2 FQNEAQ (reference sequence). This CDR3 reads CASSFGDNVGETQYF. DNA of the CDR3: TGTGCCAGCAGCTTCGGGGACAATGTTGGAGAGACCCAGTACTTC.

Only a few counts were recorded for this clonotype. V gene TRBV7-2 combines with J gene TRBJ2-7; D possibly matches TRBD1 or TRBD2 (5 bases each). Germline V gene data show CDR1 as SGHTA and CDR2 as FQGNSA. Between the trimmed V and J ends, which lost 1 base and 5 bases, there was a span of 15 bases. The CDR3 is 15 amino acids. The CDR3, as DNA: TGTGCCAGCAGCTTAGTCTCGGATAGGGACCACGAGCAGTACGTC. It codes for CASSLVSDRDHEQYV.

CDR3 in amino acids: CASASRSPQHF. The CDR3 DNA follows: TGTGCCAGCGCCTCACGATCACCCCAGCATTTT. The chain links TRBV12-3 or TRBV12-4 to TRBJ1-5; no firm D call. Trimming pared 8 bases from V and 10 bases from J, leaving 12 bases between. The CDR3 spans 11 residues.

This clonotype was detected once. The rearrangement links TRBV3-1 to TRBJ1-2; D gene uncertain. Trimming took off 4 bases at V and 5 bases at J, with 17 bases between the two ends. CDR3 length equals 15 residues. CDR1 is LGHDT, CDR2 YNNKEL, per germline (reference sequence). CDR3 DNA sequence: TGTGCCAGCAGCCGGTCCACAGCGGACGTTTATGGCTACACCTTC. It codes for CASSRSTADVYGYTF.

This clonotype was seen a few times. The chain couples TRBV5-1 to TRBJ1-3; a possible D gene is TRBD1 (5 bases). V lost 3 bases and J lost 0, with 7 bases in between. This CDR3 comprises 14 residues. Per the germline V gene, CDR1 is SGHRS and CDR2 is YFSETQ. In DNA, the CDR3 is TGCGCCAGCAGCTCCCAGGGCTCTGGAAACACCATATATTTT. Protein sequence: CASSSQGSGNTIYF.